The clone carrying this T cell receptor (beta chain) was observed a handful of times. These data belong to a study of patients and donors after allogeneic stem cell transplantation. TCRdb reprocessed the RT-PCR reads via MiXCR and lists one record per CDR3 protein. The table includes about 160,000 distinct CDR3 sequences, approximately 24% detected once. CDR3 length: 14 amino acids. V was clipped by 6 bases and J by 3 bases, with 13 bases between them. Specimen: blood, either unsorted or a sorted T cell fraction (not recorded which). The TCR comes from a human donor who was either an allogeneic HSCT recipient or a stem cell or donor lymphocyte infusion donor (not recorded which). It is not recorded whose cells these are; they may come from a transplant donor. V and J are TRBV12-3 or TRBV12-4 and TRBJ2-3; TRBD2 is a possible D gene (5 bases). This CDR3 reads CASRRGKGTDTQYF. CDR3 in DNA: TGTGCCAGCAGACGAGGGAAAGGGACAGATACGCAGTATTTT.